The 27 T cell receptor beta chains presented below share a single source sample, sequenced in a study of T-cell reconstitution after alpha-beta-depleted transplantation in children. This sample's TCRbeta library carried unique molecular identifier barcodes. TCRdb re-called the PCR reads with MiXCR, one entry per CDR3 protein. This table holds approximately 230,000 distinct CDR3 sequences, about 25% found once. The sample in question was PBMCs, obtained before TCRalphabeta/CD19-depleted stem cell transplant. The receptors come from a girl aged 2 to 9 with Fanconi anemia, due to receive a stem cell transplant.

The J gene is TRBJ1-2, the V gene TRBV6-5; no clear D. The CDR3 contains 13 residues. Looked up from germline, CDR1 is MNHEY and CDR2 is SVGAGI. V lost 1 base, J lost 6 bases, and 9 bases lay in between. The CDR3 region is CASSYWPQNGYTF. CDR3 nucleotides: TGTGCCAGCAGTTACTGGCCCCAAAATGGCTACACCTTC.

V and J are TRBV2 and TRBJ2-1, with D perhaps matching TRBD2 (6 bases). Trimming removed 4 bases from V and 2 bases from J, with 15 bases in between. Germline V lookup: CDR1 SNHLY, CDR2 FYNNEI. This CDR3 has 16 amino acids. The CDR3 reads CASSASEGSPYNEQFF. CDR3 DNA sequence: TGTGCCAGCAGTGCTTCGGAGGGATCGCCCTACAATGAGCAGTTCTTC. The whole variable domain, filled in from reference TRBV2 and TRBJ2-1, reads EPEVTQTPSHQVTQMGQEVILRCVPISNHLYFYWYRQILGQKVEFLVSFYNNEISEKSEIFDDQFSVERPDGSNFTLKIRSTKLEDSAMYFCASSASEGSPYNEQFFGPGTRLTVL.

The V gene is TRBV2, the J gene TRBJ2-5; D may be TRBD1 (5 bases). The CDR3 extends over 14 amino acids. V lost 4 bases to trimming and J lost 0 bases, with 9 bases between them. In germline, CDR1 is SNHLY, CDR2 FYNNEI. Here the CDR3 DNA reads TGTGCCAGCAGTGTGTCAGGGTACCAAGAGACCCAGTACTTC. Its translation: CASSVSGYQETQYF.

This clonotype was seen many times. The chain has TRBV9 and TRBJ1-2; unclear D gene. The CDR3 contains 13 residues. CDR1 and CDR2 (germline): SGDLS, YYNGEE. With 0 bases removed from V and 8 bases from J, the gap between germline ends came to 11 bases. This chain's CDR3 is CASSVALGFGYTF. CDR3 coding DNA: TGTGCCAGCAGCGTAGCTCTCGGGTTCGGCTACACCTTC.

This clonotype was counted between two and nine times. The genes are TRBV6-5 and TRBJ2-7, with D unclear. Germline assignment: CDR1 MNHEY and CDR2 SVGAGI. V was clipped by 2 bases and J by 2 bases, with 10 bases between them. The length of the CDR3 is 14 residues. The CDR3 loop is CASSYGASAYEQYF. CDR3 DNA sequence: TGTGCCAGCAGTTACGGTGCGTCGGCCTACGAGCAGTACTTC.

This clonotype has a count of ten or more. The chain has TRBV20-1 and TRBJ2-2, with TRBD1 matching over 7 bases. The CDR3 consists of 13 residues. Trimming cost V 5 bases and J 0 bases; bases outside gene matches: 0. CDR1 is DFQATT and CDR2 is SNEGSKA in the germline V gene (reference sequence). This CDR3 is CSADRANTGELFF. The CDR3 nucleotides are TGCAGTGCTGACAGGGCGAACACCGGGGAGCTGTTTTTT.

The genes are TRBV29-1 and TRBJ2-3, with 7 bases aligning to TRBD1. Germline V CDR1 and CDR2: SQVTM, ANQGSEA. Unmatched junction bases numbered 4, after V lost 5 bases and J lost 2 bases. This CDR3 comprises 13 residues. The CDR3 is CSVRQGYTDTQYF. For the CDR3, the DNA is TGCAGCGTTCGACAGGGATACACAGATACGCAGTATTTT.

This clonotype was found many times. The V call is TRBV18, the J call TRBJ2-5; no firm D call. The CDR3 runs to 13 residues. Trimming cost V 2 bases and J 3 bases, with 7 bases left between them. The germline V gene has CDR1 KGHSH and CDR2 LQKENI. CDR3 protein: CASSPYGKETQYF. The CDR3, as DNA: TGTGCCAGCTCACCATATGGCAAAGAGACCCAGTACTTC. Using reference TRBV18 and TRBJ2-5 for the parts outside the CDR3, the full variable domain is NAGVMQNPRHLVRRRGQEARLRCSPMKGHSHVYWYRQLPEEGLKFMVYLQKENIIDESGMPKERFSAEFPKEGPSILRIQQVVRGDSAAYFCASSPYGKETQYFGPGTRLLVL.

This clonotype was seen repeatedly, ten times or more. The chain is built from TRBV29-1 and TRBJ2-7; possibly TRBD2 for D (6 bases). Germline V CDR1 and CDR2: SQVTM, ANQGSEA. CDR3 size: 14 residues. The CDR3 bases are TGCAGTGTCGTCGGGGGTTGGGGCTCCTACGAGCAGTACTTC. Amino acids: CSVVGGWGSYEQYF.

Ten or more counts support this clonotype. A much larger clonotype is one base distant, so this may be a read error. The chain employs TRBV12-3 or TRBV12-4 and TRBJ2-7; 8 bases fit TRBD1. J lost 2 bases, V lost 5 bases, and 2 bases had no gene match. The CDR3 sequence is 13 residues long. The CDR3: CASSDRGPYEQYF. The CDR3 DNA sequence: TGTGCCAGCAGTGACAGGGGACCCTACGAGCAGTACTTC.

This clonotype has just a few counts. This chain links TRBV20-1 with TRBJ2-4; D remains unclear. This CDR3 contains 14 residues. V lost 3 bases and J 5 bases, leaving 14 bases between the germline ends. Per the germline V gene, CDR1 is DFQATT and CDR2 is SNEGSKA (reference sequence). The CDR3 region is CSASGSASQNIQYF. CDR3 DNA: TGCAGTGCTAGTGGGTCAGCGAGCCAAAACATTCAGTACTTC.

The chain employs TRBV7-9 and TRBJ2-3, with 8 bases lining up with TRBD2. Germline loops: CDR1 SEHNR, CDR2 FQNEAQ (reference sequence). V lost 5 bases to trimming and J lost 8 bases; unmatched junction nucleotides: 12. CDR3 length: 15 residues. This CDR3 reads CASSPSGSVIGTQYF. CDR3 bases: TGTGCCAGCAGCCCAAGCGGGAGCGTCATCGGTACGCAGTATTTT.

The rearrangement links TRBV3-1 to TRBJ1-5; D gene unclear. Germline values: CDR1 LGHDT, CDR2 YNNKEL (reference sequence). This CDR3 contains 14 residues. V lost 1 base to trimming and J lost 3 bases, with 7 bases between them. CDR3 in amino acids: CASSQGTYNQPQHF. Here the CDR3 DNA reads TGTGCCAGCAGCCAAGGGACCTACAATCAGCCCCAGCATTTT.

This clonotype appeared many times. The gene calls are TRBV27 and TRBJ2-7; 7 bases line up with TRBD1. The CDR3 spans 13 residues. Germline CDR1 MNHEY, CDR2 SMNVEV (reference sequence). Unmatched junction bases numbered 5, after V lost 4 bases and J lost 5 bases. CDR3 sequence reads: CASSSTGVDEQYF. CDR3 bases: TGTGCCAGCAGTTCAACAGGGGTAGACGAGCAGTACTTC.

This clonotype occurred many times. This rearrangement joins TRBV29-1 to TRBJ2-5; 9 positions agree with TRBD1. The CDR3 covers 15 residues. V lost 4 bases and J lost 1; bases outside the gene matches: 7. Germline CDR1 is SQVTM and CDR2 is ANQGSEA. CDR3 protein: CSVAQGAVVQETQYF. DNA for the CDR3: TGCAGCGTTGCACAGGGGGCCGTAGTCCAAGAGACCCAGTACTTC.

This clonotype was recorded a few times. This chain joins TRBV20-1 and TRBJ2-1; 8 nucleotides align to TRBD2. The CDR3 spans 19 residues. From germline, CDR1 is DFQATT and CDR2 SNEGSKA (reference sequence). J was trimmed by 0 bases and V by 3 bases; bases with no gene match: 16. The CDR3 loop is CSASRNPVVAGSSYNEQFF. CDR3 bases: TGCAGTGCTAGCCGAAACCCTGTCGTAGCGGGAAGCTCCTACAATGAGCAGTTCTTC.

This clonotype was observed a few times. The V gene is TRBV12-3 or TRBV12-4, the J gene TRBJ1-6; the match to TRBD1 covers 10 bases. The CDR3 has 14 amino acids. V shed 11 bases, J shed 8 bases, and the junction held 9 bases outside the gene matches. CDR3 sequence (DNA): TGTGCCTCCGCGGAGGACAGGGGGTATTCACCCCTCCACTTT. This translates into CASAEDRGYSPLHF.

This clonotype has only a few counts. The rearrangement joins TRBV7-9 to TRBJ2-7; 10 bases agree with TRBD2. Germline CDR1 SEHNR, CDR2 FQNEAQ (reference sequence). The junction had 4 bases not matched to a gene; V was cut back by 1 base and J by 4 bases. CDR3 length: 15 amino acids. This CDR3 is CASSLVLAGVYEQYF. The CDR3 DNA is TGTGCCAGCAGCTTAGTTCTAGCGGGGGTATACGAGCAGTACTTC.

The genes are TRBV20-1 and TRBJ2-7; 14 bases map to TRBD2. Germline CDR1 and CDR2: DFQATT and SNEGSKA (reference sequence). V lost 1 base, J lost 3 bases, and 2 bases stayed unmatched. CDR3 size: 15 residues. The CDR3 bases are TGCAGTGCTAGAGGGGGACTAGCGGGAGTCTACGAGCAGTACTTC. Protein: CSARGGLAGVYEQYF.

This clonotype occurred many times. The chain combines TRBV7-2 with TRBJ2-5; no clear D. The CDR3 length is 13 residues. Deletions cut 3 bases from V and 0 bases from J, with 5 bases between. Germline CDR1 SGHTA, CDR2 FQGNSA. The DNA of the CDR3 is TGTGCCAGCAGCTTCGGGTACCAAGAGACCCAGTACTTC. This sequence encodes CASSFGYQETQYF.

This clonotype appeared many times. The chain couples TRBV6-1 to TRBJ2-7; TRBD1 aligns across 7 bases. The trim removed 4 bases at V and 2 bases at J, leaving 5 bases unmatched. This CDR3 is 14 amino acids long. CDR1 and CDR2 from the germline V gene are MNHNS and SASEGT. The CDR3 DNA reads as TGTGCCAGCAGTGGACGAGGGACAGCCTACGAGCAGTACTTC. It encodes CASSGRGTAYEQYF.

This clonotype was detected ten times or more. The rearrangement joins TRBV29-1 to TRBJ2-5, with 8 bases identical to TRBD2. V gave up 5 bases and J gave up 5 bases; unmatched junction bases: 7. The CDR3 loop spans 13 amino acids. The germline gives CDR1 SQVTM, CDR2 ANQGSEA. CDR3 DNA sequence: TGCAGCGTTTCCGGGGGGGCCCGGGAGACCCAGTACTTC. This encodes CSVSGGARETQYF.

This clonotype showed up just a few times. The chain employs TRBV3-1 and TRBJ2-5, with D perhaps TRBD2 (5 bases). V was trimmed by 3 bases and J by 4 bases, leaving 12 bases between them. CDR3 length equals 14 residues. Germline CDR1 reads LGHDT; CDR2 reads YNNKEL (reference sequence). The chain's CDR3 is CASSHISGGETQYF. In DNA, the CDR3 is TGTGCCAGCAGCCACATCAGCGGAGGAGAGACCCAGTACTTC.

The V and J genes are TRBV3-1 and TRBJ2-3, with D maybe TRBD1 (5 bases). The CDR3 sequence is 16 residues long. Trimming shortened V by 1 base and J by 2 bases, and 13 bases separated the two germline ends. The germline V gene has CDR1 LGHDT and CDR2 YNNKEL (reference sequence). This CDR3 is CASSQGPGGHTDTQYF. CDR3 nucleotides: TGTGCCAGCAGCCAAGGCCCGGGCGGACACACAGATACGCAGTATTTT.

This clonotype has only a few counts. This chain joins TRBV7-3 and TRBJ2-5; 7 bases align to TRBD2. CDR3 length: 13 amino acids. V dropped 4 bases and J dropped 4; count of bases not matched to a gene: 3. Germline V gene sequence: CDR1 SGHTA, CDR2 FQGTGA. CDR3 in DNA: TGTGCCAGCAGCTCCAGCGGGATAGAGACCCAGTACTTC. Its translation is CASSSSGIETQYF.

As for this clonotype: This sequence may be a read error, since a much larger clone differs from it by one base. The J gene is TRBJ2-1, the V gene TRBV20-1; D uncertain. CDR1 and CDR2 (germline): DFQATT, SNEGSKA (reference sequence). Trimming took off 7 bases at V and 5 bases at J, with 6 bases between the two ends. The CDR3 is 10 amino acids. CDR3 DNA: TGCAGTGGTAGGAACAATGAGCAGTTCTTC. Translation: CSGRNNEQFF.

This clonotype was counted at least ten times. The V gene is TRBV11-2, the J gene TRBJ2-1; 15 positions match TRBD2. Germline assignment: CDR1 SGHAT and CDR2 FQNNGV. The length of the CDR3 is 17 residues. V lost 5 bases and J lost 8; bases outside the gene matches: 10. In DNA, the CDR3 is TGTGCCAGCAGCCCTGGGATGGGGACTAGCGGGAGGTATGAGCAGTTCTTC. Its protein product is CASSPGMGTSGRYEQFF.